This TCR beta chain was recorded in a study of blood T cell repertoires in COVID-19. Study background: Some COVID-19 samples were acute and others convalescent; all came from the United States, Italy and Spain. From T cells, B-cell-depleted T cells, or PBMCs came the material, which was cDNA or gDNA.

Germline V gene data show CDR1 as LNHDA and CDR2 as SQIVND (reference sequence). The V segment lost 5 bases and the J segment 4 bases; nucleotides outside the gene matches: 4. This CDR3 has 13 residues. How the authors handled the data: Researchers report that nucleated cell counts were estimated from reference gene primer amplification. Data came from immunoSEQ multiplex PCR; TCRdb stores just in-frame clones and leaves some out. For V, J and clone size, that table is used; D and trimming come from the DNA. The data contain over 15,000 clones, 89% of them seen just once; the ten biggest clones take up about an eighth.

The receptor was derived from a man aged 60-69 years with active COVID-19. Sequenced sample: peripheral blood. The rearrangement joins TRBV19 to TRBJ2-7; TRBD2 aligns across 8 bases. CDR3 region: CASSSTSGYEQYF. The CDR3 nucleotides read TGTGCCAGTAGTTCCACTAGCGGATACGAGCAGTACTTC.